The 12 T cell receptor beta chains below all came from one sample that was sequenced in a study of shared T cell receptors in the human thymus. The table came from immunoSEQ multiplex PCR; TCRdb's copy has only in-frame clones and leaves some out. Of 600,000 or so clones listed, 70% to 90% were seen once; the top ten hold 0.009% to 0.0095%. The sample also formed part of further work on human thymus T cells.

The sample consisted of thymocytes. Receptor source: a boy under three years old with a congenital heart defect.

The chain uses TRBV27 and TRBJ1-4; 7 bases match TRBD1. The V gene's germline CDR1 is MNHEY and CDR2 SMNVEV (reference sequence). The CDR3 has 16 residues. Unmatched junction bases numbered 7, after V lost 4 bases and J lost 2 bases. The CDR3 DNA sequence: TGTGCCAGCAGTTCCAAACAGGGGTGCACTAATGAAAAACTGTTTTTT. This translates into CASSSKQGCTNEKLFF.

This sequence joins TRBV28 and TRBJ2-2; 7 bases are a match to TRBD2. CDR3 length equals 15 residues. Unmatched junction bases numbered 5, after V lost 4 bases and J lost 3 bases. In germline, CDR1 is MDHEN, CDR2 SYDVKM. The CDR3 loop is CASSSVAGDTGELFF. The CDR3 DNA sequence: TGTGCCAGCAGTTCGGTCGCGGGGGACACCGGGGAGCTGTTTTTT.

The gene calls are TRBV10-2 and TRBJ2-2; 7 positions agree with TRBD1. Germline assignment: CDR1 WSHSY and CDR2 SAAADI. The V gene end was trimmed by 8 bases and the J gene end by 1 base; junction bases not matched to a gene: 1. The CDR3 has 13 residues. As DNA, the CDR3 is TGCGCCAGCCGGGACAGGAACACCGGGGAGCTGTTTTTT. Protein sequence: CASRDRNTGELFF.

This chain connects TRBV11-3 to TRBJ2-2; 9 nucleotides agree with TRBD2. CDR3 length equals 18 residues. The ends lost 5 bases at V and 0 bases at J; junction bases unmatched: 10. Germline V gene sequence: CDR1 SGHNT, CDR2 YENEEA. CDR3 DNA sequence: TGTGCCAGCAGCCTTAACGGCGGGAGGGTCGCGAACACCGGGGAGCTGTTTTTT. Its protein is CASSLNGGRVANTGELFF.

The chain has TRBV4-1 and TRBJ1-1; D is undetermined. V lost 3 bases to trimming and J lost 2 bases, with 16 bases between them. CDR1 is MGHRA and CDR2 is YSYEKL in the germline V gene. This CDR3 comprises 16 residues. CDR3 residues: CASSQAIILGNTEAFF. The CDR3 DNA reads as TGCGCCAGCAGCCAGGCCATAATCCTAGGAAACACTGAAGCTTTCTTT.

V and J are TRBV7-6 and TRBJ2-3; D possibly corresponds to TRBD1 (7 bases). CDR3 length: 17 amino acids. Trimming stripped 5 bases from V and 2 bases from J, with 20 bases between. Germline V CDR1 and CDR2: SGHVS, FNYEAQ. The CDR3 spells CASSPRGGTAITDTQYF. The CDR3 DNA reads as TGTGCCAGCAGCCCGCGGGGTGGGACAGCCATCACAGATACGCAGTATTTT.

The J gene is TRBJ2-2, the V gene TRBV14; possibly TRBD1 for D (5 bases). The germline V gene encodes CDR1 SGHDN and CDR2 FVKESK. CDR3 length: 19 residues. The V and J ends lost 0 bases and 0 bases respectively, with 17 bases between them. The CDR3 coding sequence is TGTGCCAGCAGCCAAGATTCTTGGGTTAGGGGTTCGAACACCGGGGAGCTGTTTTTT. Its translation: CASSQDSWVRGSNTGELFF.

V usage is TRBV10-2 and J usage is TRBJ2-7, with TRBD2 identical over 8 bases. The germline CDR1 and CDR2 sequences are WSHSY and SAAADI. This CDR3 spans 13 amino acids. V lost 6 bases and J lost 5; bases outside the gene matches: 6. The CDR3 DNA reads TGCGCCAGCAGGCCCGGGGGGGCCAACGAGCAGTACTTC. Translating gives CASRPGGANEQYF.

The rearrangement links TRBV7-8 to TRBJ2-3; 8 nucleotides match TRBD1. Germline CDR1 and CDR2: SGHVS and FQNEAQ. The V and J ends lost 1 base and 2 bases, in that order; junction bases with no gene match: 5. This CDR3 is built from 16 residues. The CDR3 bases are TGTGCCAGCAGCTTAGTAGTGACAGGGGACACAGATACGCAGTATTTT. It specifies CASSLVVTGDTDTQYF. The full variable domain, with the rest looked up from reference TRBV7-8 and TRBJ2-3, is GAGVSQSPRYKVAKRGQDVALRCDPISGHVSLFWYQQALGQGPEFLTYFQNEAQLDKSGLPSDRFFAERPEGSVSTLKIQRTQQEDSAVYLCASSLVVTGDTDTQYFGPGTRLTVL.

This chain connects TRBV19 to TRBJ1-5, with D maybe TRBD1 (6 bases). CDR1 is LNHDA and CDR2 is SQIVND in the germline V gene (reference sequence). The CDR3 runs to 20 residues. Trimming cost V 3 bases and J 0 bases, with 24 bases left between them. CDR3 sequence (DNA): TGTGCCAGTAGTATCCCCGCGGGGGCAGTTTGGGGGAATAGCAATCAGCCCCAGCATTTT. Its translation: CASSIPAGAVWGNSNQPQHF.

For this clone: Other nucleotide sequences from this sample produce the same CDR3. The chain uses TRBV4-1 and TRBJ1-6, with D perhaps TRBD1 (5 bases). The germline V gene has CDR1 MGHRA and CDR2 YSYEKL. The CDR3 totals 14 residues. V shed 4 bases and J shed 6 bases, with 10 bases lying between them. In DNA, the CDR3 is TGCGCCAGCAGCCCGGGCAGGGTTAATTCACCCCTCCACTTT. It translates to CASSPGRVNSPLHF.

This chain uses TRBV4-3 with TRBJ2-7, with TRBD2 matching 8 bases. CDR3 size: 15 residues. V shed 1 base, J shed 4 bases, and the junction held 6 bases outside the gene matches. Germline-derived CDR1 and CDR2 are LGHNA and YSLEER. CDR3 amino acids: CASSQASGRTYEQYF. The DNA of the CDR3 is TGCGCCAGCAGCCAAGCGAGCGGGAGAACATACGAGCAGTACTTC.